This T cell receptor (beta chain) was observed in a study of CD8+ T cells in alopecia areata. Broader study findings: Affected lesional scalp, above all in alopecia totalis/universalis, was more clonal than normal scalp.

The germline V gene has CDR1 GTSNPN and CDR2 SVGIG (reference sequence). The CDR3 covers 11 residues. This clone was picked up a small number of times. Antigen specificity is unknown. Germline is not matched at one junction end, which may reflect a read error. Sample treatment: oral pan-JAK inhibitor, 5-10 mg twice daily. Following RNA extraction, reverse transcription yielded cDNA that acted as the sequencing template. Method: immunoSEQ multiplex PCR; TCRdb's copy keeps in-frame clones and lacks some. The top ten clones hold 4.2% of a sample with around 200,000 clones, less than 65% of them seen once.

The starting material was CD4+ T cells sorted from blood, obtained at week 4, from a patient treated with tofacitinib. J is TRBJ1-2 and V is TRBV30; tentatively, D is TRBD1 (6 bases). The clonotype originates from a human donor with alopecia areata. Written as DNA, the CDR3 is TGTGCCTGGAGTGTAGGACAGCTCATCATGTTC. Protein product: CAWSVGQLIMF.